Listed below are T cell receptor beta chains from one sample, sequenced in a study of OX40 agonist ivuxolimab in advanced cancers. Using immunoSEQ multiplex PCR, the repertoire was profiled, and TCRdb retains in-frame clones only, with some absent. Of roughly 140,000 clones in the sample, under 95% were seen once. The sample here was CD4+ or CD8+ T cells sorted from blood, taken in a trial of the OX40 agonist ivuxolimab. These receptors all come from an adult with an advanced solid tumor such as melanoma, head and neck, liver or kidney cancer. Each CDR3 is given with its conserved first and last residue. A D gene is named only where the DNA matches it firmly. Size is omitted from some rows. Given values are once, few, many or a class for expanded clones.

D gene: .
J gene: TRBJ2-6
clone size: .
V gene: TRBV5-1
CDR3 protein: CASSLQLLSSGANVLTF
CDR3 DNA: TGCGCCAGCAGCTTACAGCTTTTGAGCTCTGGGGCCAACGTCCTGACTTTC

D gene: .
J gene: TRBJ1-1
clone size: .
V gene: TRBV20-1
CDR3 protein: CSASRNTEAFF
CDR3 DNA: TGCAGTGCTAGCAGGAACACTGAAGCTTTCTTT

D gene: .
J gene: TRBJ2-1
clone size: .
V gene: TRBV28
CDR3 protein: CASSLAGRNEQFF
CDR3 DNA: TGTGCCAGCAGTTTGGCGGGGCGAAATGAGCAGTTCTTC

D gene: .
J gene: TRBJ2-7
clone size: .
V gene: TRBV19
CDR3 protein: CASSFRLNSYEQYF
CDR3 DNA: TGTGCCAGTAGTTTCCGGCTCAACTCCTACGAGCAGTACTTC

D gene: .
J gene: TRBJ1-1
clone size: .
V gene: TRBV10-1
CDR3 protein: CASSDQRDYGEAFF
CDR3 DNA: TGCGCCAGCAGTGACCAACGGGACTACGGTGAAGCTTTCTTT

D gene: TRBD1
J gene: TRBJ2-7
clone size: .
V gene: TRBV11-1
CDR3 protein: CASSSDRRRNYEQYF
CDR3 DNA: TGTGCCAGCAGCTCGGACAGGCGGAGGAACTACGAGCAGTACTTC

D gene: .
J gene: TRBJ1-4
clone size: .
V gene: TRBV7-6
CDR3 protein: CASSLAPGYNEKLFF
CDR3 DNA: TGTGCCAGCAGCTTAGCCCCAGGATATAATGAAAAACTGTTTTTT

D gene: .
J gene: TRBJ1-2
clone size: once
V gene: TRBV20-1
CDR3 protein: CSAFNYGYTF
CDR3 DNA: TGCAGTGCCTTTAACTATGGCTACACCTTC

D gene: TRBD2
J gene: TRBJ2-1
clone size: .
V gene: TRBV7-9
CDR3 protein: CASSLRPAGEDEQFF
CDR3 DNA: TGTGCCAGCAGCTTACGTCCGGCGGGGGAGGATGAGCAGTTCTTC

D gene: TRBD1
J gene: TRBJ2-7
clone size: .
V gene: TRBV11-2
CDR3 protein: CASSLPGQMTYEQYF
CDR3 DNA: TGTGCCAGCAGCTTGCCGGGACAGATGACCTACGAGCAGTACTTC

D gene: TRBD2
J gene: TRBJ2-3
clone size: .
V gene: TRBV29-1
CDR3 protein: CSVSSGSVGDTQYF
CDR3 DNA: TGCAGCGTGTCTAGCGGAAGTGTAGGGGATACGCAGTATTTT

D gene: .
J gene: TRBJ1-5
clone size: .
V gene: TRBV19
CDR3 protein: CASSMVPGRSSQPQHF
CDR3 DNA: TGTGCCAGTAGTATGGTCCCTGGTCGGTCCAGTCAGCCCCAGCATTTT

D gene: .
J gene: TRBJ2-5
clone size: .
V gene: TRBV6-1
CDR3 protein: CASSESGWAQYF
CDR3 DNA: TGTGCCAGCAGTGAATCAGGGTGGGCCCAGTACTTC

D gene: .
J gene: TRBJ2-6
clone size: .
V gene: TRBV11-2
CDR3 protein: CASSFPYSGANVLTF
CDR3 DNA: TGTGCCAGCAGCTTTCCTTACTCCGGGGCCAACGTCCTGACTTTC

D gene: .
J gene: TRBJ2-3
clone size: .
V gene: TRBV7-2
CDR3 protein: CASSQSGDTQYF
CDR3 DNA: TGTGCCAGCAGCCAATCGGGAGATACGCAGTATTTT

D gene: .
J gene: TRBJ1-2
clone size: .
V gene: TRBV19
CDR3 protein: CASSMDRANYGYTF
CDR3 DNA: TGTGCCAGTAGTATGGACAGAGCTAACTATGGCTACACCTTC

D gene: .
J gene: TRBJ1-6
clone size: .
V gene: TRBV5-4
CDR3 protein: CASSPLAGSDSPLHF
CDR3 DNA: TGTGCCAGCAGCCCACTGGCGGGTAGCGATTCACCCCTCCACTTT

D gene: .
J gene: TRBJ2-1
clone size: .
V gene: TRBV7-6
CDR3 protein: CASSGLYNEQFF
CDR3 DNA: TGTGCCAGCTCCGGACTCTACAATGAGCAGTTCTTC

D gene: .
J gene: TRBJ1-1
clone size: once
V gene: TRBV6-5
CDR3 protein: CASSYSGWTEAFF
CDR3 DNA: TGTGCCAGCAGTTACTCCGGGTGGACTGAAGCTTTCTTT

D gene: .
J gene: TRBJ1-5
clone size: .
V gene: TRBV28
CDR3 protein: CASSLSQGAPNQPQHF
CDR3 DNA: TGTGCCAGCAGTTTATCTCAAGGGGCACCCAATCAGCCCCAGCATTTT

D gene: TRBD1
J gene: TRBJ1-2
clone size: .
V gene: TRBV6-1
CDR3 protein: CASSERGLGYTF
CDR3 DNA: TGTGCCAGCAGTGAAAGGGGGCTCGGCTACACCTTC

D gene: .
J gene: TRBJ1-5
clone size: few
V gene: TRBV7-2
CDR3 protein: CASSLEPGRNQPQHF
CDR3 DNA: TGTGCCAGCAGCTTGGAACCAGGGAGAAATCAGCCCCAGCATTTT

D gene: .
J gene: TRBJ2-7
clone size: once
V gene: TRBV6-5
CDR3 protein: CASRPTVAGYEQYF
CDR3 DNA: TGTGCCAGCAGACCCACGGTGGCTGGGTACGAGCAGTACTTC

D gene: .
J gene: TRBJ2-7
clone size: .
V gene: TRBV5-6
CDR3 protein: CASTQGTLRTYEQYF
CDR3 DNA: TGTGCCAGCACCCAGGGGACACTGAGAACCTACGAGCAGTACTTC

D gene: .
J gene: TRBJ2-3
clone size: .
V gene: TRBV10-3
CDR3 protein: CAISGDFRTDTQYF
CDR3 DNA: TGTGCCATCAGTGGGGACTTCCGCACAGATACGCAGTATTTT

D gene: .
J gene: TRBJ2-6
clone size: .
V gene: TRBV7-2
CDR3 protein: CASSLQTTRANVLTF
CDR3 DNA: TGTGCCAGCAGCTTGCAGACCACTCGGGCCAACGTCCTGACTTTC

D gene: .
J gene: TRBJ2-2
clone size: .
V gene: TRBV5-5
CDR3 protein: CASSLVRGIGELFF
CDR3 DNA: TGTGCCAGCAGCTTGGTACGGGGGATCGGGGAGCTGTTTTTT

D gene: .
J gene: TRBJ2-1
clone size: .
V gene: TRBV29-1
CDR3 protein: CSVKSSYNEQFF
CDR3 DNA: TGCAGCGTAAAGAGCTCCTACAATGAGCAGTTCTTC

D gene: TRBD2
J gene: TRBJ2-1
clone size: .
V gene: TRBV5-4
CDR3 protein: CASSPPGTSGRRGEQFF
CDR3 DNA: TGTGCCAGCAGCCCCCCCGGGACTAGCGGGAGGCGAGGTGAGCAGTTCTTC

D gene: TRBD2
J gene: TRBJ2-2
clone size: .
V gene: TRBV10-3
CDR3 protein: CAISESAGAGELFF
CDR3 DNA: TGTGCCATCAGTGAGTCGGCGGGGGCCGGGGAGCTGTTTTTT

D gene: .
J gene: TRBJ2-5
clone size: .
V gene: TRBV5-1
CDR3 protein: CASSFSVDETQYF
CDR3 DNA: TGCGCCAGCAGCTTTTCGGTCGACGAGACCCAGTACTTC

D gene: TRBD1
J gene: TRBJ2-5
clone size: .
V gene: TRBV5-1
CDR3 protein: CASSTGQGAKGGETQYF
CDR3 DNA: TGCGCCAGCAGCACCGGACAGGGGGCGAAAGGAGGAGAGACCCAGTACTTC

D gene: .
J gene: TRBJ2-1
clone size: .
V gene: TRBV5-1
CDR3 protein: CASSLRRGRGGDEQFF
CDR3 DNA: TGCGCCAGCAGCTTGAGGAGGGGCCGAGGGGGTGATGAGCAGTTCTTC

D gene: TRBD2
J gene: TRBJ2-1
clone size: .
V gene: TRBV6-5
CDR3 protein: CASSYTSGTDNEQFF
CDR3 DNA: TGTGCCAGCAGTTACACTAGCGGGACAGACAATGAGCAGTTCTTC

D gene: TRBD1
J gene: TRBJ1-2
clone size: .
V gene: TRBV7-2
CDR3 protein: CASSSGTAFYGYTF
CDR3 DNA: TGTGCCAGCAGCTCTGGGACAGCCTTTTATGGCTACACCTTC

D gene: .
J gene: TRBJ2-2
clone size: .
V gene: TRBV18
CDR3 protein: CASSYRDTSTGELFF
CDR3 DNA: TGTGCCAGCTCATATCGGGACACCTCCACCGGGGAGCTGTTTTTT

D gene: .
J gene: TRBJ2-1
clone size: .
V gene: TRBV7-6
CDR3 protein: CASSPRDSRQRSTYNEQFF
CDR3 DNA: TGTGCCAGCAGCCCGCGGGACAGCCGACAGCGGTCTACCTACAATGAGCAGTTCTTC